These 27 T cell receptor beta chains came from one sample sequenced in a study of T cell responses to AZD1222 COVID-19 vaccine. Using immunoSEQ multiplex PCR, the repertoire was profiled, and TCRdb retains in-frame clones only, with some absent. Of 150,000 to 200,000 clones in the sample, 91% were seen once. The material sequenced was peripheral blood, taken on day 0 of AZD1222 vaccination. The origin of the receptors is an adult in good health.

This rearrangement joins TRBV3-1 (or the pseudogene TRBV3-2) to TRBJ2-2; D unresolved. CDR1 and CDR2 from the germline V gene are LGHDT and YNNKEL (reference sequence). Trimming removed 4 bases at V and 6 bases at J, with 6 bases between. The CDR3 totals 12 residues. CDR3 nucleotide sequence: TGTGCCAGCAGCCCGCCGGCCGGGGAGCTGTTTTTT. Amino acids: CASSPPAGELFF.

This chain uses TRBV6-4 with TRBJ2-5; 10 positions agree with TRBD2. CDR1 and CDR2 from the germline V gene are MRHNA and SNTAGT. The CDR3 length is 15 residues. Germline trimming cut 4 bases from V and 1 base from J; bases unmatched to any gene: 3. The DNA of the CDR3 is TGTGCCAGCAGTGTGGTAGCGGGGGGCCAAGAGACCCAGTACTTC. Protein product: CASSVVAGGQETQYF.

This chain joins TRBV19 and TRBJ2-6; the match to TRBD1 covers 12 bases. There are 17 residues in the CDR3. From germline, CDR1 is LNHDA and CDR2 SQIVND (reference sequence). V gave up 3 bases and J gave up 4 bases; unmatched junction bases: 4. CDR3 in amino acids: CASSMGQGAGGANVLTF. The CDR3 nucleotides read TGTGCCAGTAGTATGGGACAGGGGGCAGGAGGGGCCAACGTCCTGACTTTC.

The chain couples TRBV20-1 to TRBJ1-1; D is possibly TRBD1 (5 bases). Germline-derived CDR1 and CDR2 are DFQATT and SNEGSKA (reference sequence). V lost 3 bases and J 10 bases, leaving 15 bases between the germline ends. This CDR3 contains 12 residues. DNA of the CDR3: TGCAGTGCTAGTGTCCAGGGCCCGGGAGCTTTCTTT. Its translation: CSASVQGPGAFF.

This chain links TRBV5-1 with TRBJ1-6, with no clear D. CDR1 SGHRS and CDR2 YFSETQ come from the germline V gene. There are 16 residues in the CDR3. Trimming left V 0 bases short and J 7 bases short, with 14 bases between. This chain's CDR3 is CASSLGPEATNSPLHF. The CDR3 coding sequence is TGCGCCAGCAGCTTGGGGCCGGAGGCTACCAATTCACCCCTCCACTTT.

The chain couples TRBV10-3 to TRBJ1-2, with no clear D. Germline CDR1 ENHRY, CDR2 SYGVKD. The CDR3 is 15 amino acids. Between the trimmed V and J ends, which lost 5 bases and 0 bases, there was a span of 13 bases. The DNA for the CDR3 is TGTGCCATCAGTAATCTCGGGGAGTCTAACTATGGCTACACCTTC. This encodes CAISNLGESNYGYTF.

The chain employs TRBV19 and TRBJ1-2; a weak D match, TRBD1 (6 bases). Germline CDR1 and CDR2: LNHDA and SQIVND (reference sequence). V was shortened by 1 base and J by 2 bases, with 8 bases between the two germline ends. The CDR3 has 14 residues. The CDR3 sequence is CASSIAQGNYGYTF. DNA for the CDR3: TGTGCCAGTAGTATAGCGCAGGGGAACTATGGCTACACCTTC.

This chain joins TRBV6-2 or TRBV6-3 and TRBJ2-7; D tentatively fits TRBD1 or TRBD2 (5 bases each). There are 17 residues in the CDR3. The V gene's germline CDR1 is MNHEY and CDR2 SVGEGT. With 6 bases removed from V and 0 bases from J, the gap between germline ends came to 21 bases. Here the CDR3 reads CASSQGTASPSSYEQYF. The CDR3 DNA reads TGTGCCAGCAGCCAAGGGACCGCCTCCCCTAGCTCCTACGAGCAGTACTTC.

The sample holds a few counts of this clone. J is TRBJ1-1 and V is TRBV7-2; D is unresolved. The V end was cut by 2 bases, the J end by 4 bases, with 8 bases between. Germline assignment: CDR1 SGHTA and CDR2 FQGNSA. CDR3 length equals 13 residues. The chain's CDR3 is CASSLNWGTEAFF. CDR3 nucleotide sequence: TGTGCCAGCAGCTTAAACTGGGGCACTGAAGCTTTCTTT.

The chain couples TRBV19 to TRBJ1-2, with unresolved D. V dropped 5 bases and J dropped 6 bases, with 13 bases sitting between them. This CDR3 has 13 residues. CDR1 LNHDA and CDR2 SQIVND come from the germline V gene (reference sequence). Here the CDR3 DNA reads TGTGCCAGTAGTCACGGCCTGTCTCATGGCTACACCTTC. This encodes CASSHGLSHGYTF. Complete variable domain (other parts from reference TRBV19 and TRBJ1-2): DGGITQSPKYLFRKEGQNVTLSCEQNLNHDAMYWYRQDPGQGLRLIYYSQIVNDFQKGDIAEGYSVSREKKESFPLTVTSAQKNPTAFYLCASSHGLSHGYTFGSGTRLTVV.

V is TRBV5-1 and J is TRBJ2-2; 8 positions agree with TRBD2. The junction had 8 bases not matched to a gene; V was cut back by 8 bases and J by 5 bases. The CDR3 loop spans 14 amino acids. Germline CDR1 reads SGHRS; CDR2 reads YFSETQ. CDR3 DNA sequence: TGCGCCAGTTACGGGGGGGCGCGTACCGGGGAGCTGTTTTTT. Translated: CASYGGARTGELFF.

The chain joins TRBV15 to TRBJ1-4; TRBD1 might be the D (5 bases). Germline V gene sequence: CDR1 LNHNV, CDR2 YYDKDF (reference sequence). The CDR3 consists of 14 residues. V gave up 3 bases and J gave up 7 bases, with 12 bases separating them. The CDR3 sequence is CATSRDLGAEKLFF. CDR3 coding DNA: TGTGCCACCAGCAGGGATCTTGGGGCTGAAAAACTGTTTTTT.

V gene TRBV18 combines with J gene TRBJ2-1; no reliable D call. The CDR3 runs to 12 residues. The ends were cut back, 2 bases at V and 5 bases at J, with 4 bases in the middle. Germline V gene sequence: CDR1 KGHSH, CDR2 LQKENI. CDR3 nucleotide sequence: TGTGCCAGCTCACCAGGCGACAATGAGCAGTTCTTC. This codes for CASSPGDNEQFF.

The chain is built from TRBV7-9 and TRBJ1-6, with D maybe TRBD1 (5 bases). This CDR3 has 15 residues. Germline CDR1 SEHNR, CDR2 FQNEAQ (reference sequence). V was pared by 5 bases and J by 8 bases, with 16 bases between. The CDR3 loop is CASSLIAGSDSPLHF. CDR3 DNA sequence: TGTGCCAGCAGCCTGATAGCAGGGTCCGATTCACCCCTCCACTTT.

This chain uses TRBV10-2 with TRBJ2-7; D ambiguous. Germline CDR1 and CDR2: WSHSY and SAAADI. The CDR3 consists of 11 residues. V lost 2 bases to trimming and J lost 5 bases, with 4 bases between them. The CDR3: CASSEGHEQYF. The CDR3 DNA reads as TGCGCCAGCAGTGAGGGGCACGAGCAGTACTTC.

V gene TRBV28 combines with J gene TRBJ1-4, with D unresolved. Germline V lookup: CDR1 MDHEN, CDR2 SYDVKM. V lost 10 bases and J 0 bases, leaving 15 bases between the germline ends. The CDR3 is made up of 15 amino acids. In DNA form, the CDR3 reads TGTGCCACAGTGAACTGGGGTTCAACTAATGAAAAACTGTTTTTT. This encodes CATVNWGSTNEKLFF. The full variable domain, in which reference TRBV28 and TRBJ1-4 provide the parts outside the CDR3, is DVKVTQSSRYLVKRTGEKVFLECVQDMDHENMFWYRQDPGLGLRLIYFSYDVKMKEKGDIPEGYSVSREKKERFSLILESASTNQTSMYLCATVNWGSTNEKLFFGSGTQLSVL.

The chain employs TRBV28 and TRBJ1-2; D unresolved. The CDR3 runs 12 residues. The germline V and J ends were trimmed by 8 bases and 3 bases, with 10 bases remaining between them. Per germline, CDR1 MDHEN and CDR2 SYDVKM. In DNA, the CDR3 is TGTGCCAGCTTCGGATGGGACTATGGCTACACCTTC. This gives the protein CASFGWDYGYTF.

The chain joins TRBV29-1 to TRBJ2-3; weak D call: TRBD1 (5 bases). The CDR3 spans 14 residues. Germline lookup yields CDR1 SQVTM and CDR2 ANQGSEA. The V and J ends lost 4 bases and 5 bases respectively, with 16 bases between them. The chain's CDR3 is CSVVYSGWGDTQYF. Written as DNA, the CDR3 is TGCAGCGTTGTGTACTCAGGGTGGGGAGATACGCAGTATTTT.

The sample holds a few counts of this clone. This sequence joins TRBV15 and TRBJ2-2, with D perhaps TRBD2 (6 bases). V shed 3 bases and J shed 0 bases, with 11 bases lying between them. Germline CDR1 LNHNV, CDR2 YYDKDF (reference sequence). CDR3 size: 16 residues. The CDR3 spells CATSRGAGPNTGELFF. The DNA for the CDR3 is TGTGCCACCAGCAGGGGAGCGGGCCCGAACACCGGGGAGCTGTTTTTT.

This chain joins TRBV27 and TRBJ1-5; D gene unclear. V was clipped by 4 bases and J by 5 bases, with 9 bases between them. This CDR3 has 13 residues. Germline-derived CDR1 and CDR2 are MNHEY and SMNVEV (reference sequence). CDR3 amino acids: CASSSGYYQPQHF. The CDR3 region has the DNA TGTGCCAGCAGTTCAGGTTATTATCAGCCCCAGCATTTT.

This clone was seen just once. This chain connects TRBV16 to TRBJ1-6; 7 bases are shared with TRBD1. V was pared by 4 bases and J by 9 bases, with 9 bases of the junction left unmatched. Germline V gives CDR1 KGHSY, CDR2 FQNENV. The CDR3 length is 15 residues. In DNA, the CDR3 is TGTGCCAGCAGCCCTGAACAGGGGTATGGTTCACCCCTCCACTTT. It specifies CASSPEQGYGSPLHF.

The V call is TRBV5-4, the J call TRBJ1-1, with 10 bases aligning to TRBD1. The junction had 5 bases not matched to a gene; V was cut back by 6 bases and J by 6 bases. Germline values: CDR1 SGHNT, CDR2 YYREEE (reference sequence). The CDR3 runs to 13 residues. The CDR3 sequence is CASKTTGGAEAFF. The CDR3 DNA is TGTGCCAGCAAGACGACAGGGGGCGCTGAAGCTTTCTTT. Full variable domain (outside the CDR3, taken from reference TRBV5-4 and TRBJ1-1): ETGVTQSPTHLIKTRGQQVTLRCSSQSGHNTVSWYQQALGQGPQFIFQYYREEENGRGNFPPRFSGLQFPNYSSELNVNALELDDSALYLCASKTTGGAEAFFGQGTRLTVV.

The chain couples TRBV27 to TRBJ2-7; the D gene is possibly TRBD2 (6 bases). CDR3 length: 15 residues. Trimming shortened V by 6 bases and J by 3 bases, and 18 bases separated the two germline ends. Germline V lookup: CDR1 MNHEY, CDR2 SMNVEV (reference sequence). The DNA for the CDR3 is TGTGCCAGCAGCCTACTAGCTAAGGACGGCTACGAGCAGTACTTC. It specifies CASSLLAKDGYEQYF.

This chain links TRBV6-5 with TRBJ2-7, with a tentative D call TRBD2 (6 bases). The V end was cut by 0 bases, the J end by 2 bases, with 11 bases between. The germline gives CDR1 MNHEY, CDR2 SVGAGI. The CDR3 totals 15 residues. In DNA, the CDR3 is TGTGCCAGCAGTTACTCTTGGGACTCAACCTACGAGCAGTACTTC. Amino acids: CASSYSWDSTYEQYF.

The chain has TRBV5-1 and TRBJ2-5; 10 bases agree with TRBD2. CDR1 is SGHRS, CDR2 YFSETQ, per germline. This CDR3 has 15 residues. The J segment lost 0 bases and the V segment lost 3 bases, leaving 2 bases of the junction unmatched. The CDR3 region has the DNA TGCGCCAGCAGCTACGGGACTAGCGACCAAGAGACCCAGTACTTC. The encoded protein is CASSYGTSDQETQYF.

V is TRBV28 and J is TRBJ2-7; a weak D match, TRBD2 (6 bases). V gave up 5 bases and J gave up 0 bases, with 8 bases separating them. In germline, CDR1 is MDHEN, CDR2 SYDVKM. This CDR3 has 13 amino acids. CDR3 nucleotide sequence: TGTGCCAGCAGTGTAGCGGACTCCTACGAGCAGTACTTC. It yields the protein CASSVADSYEQYF.

The V and J genes are TRBV24-1 and TRBJ1-1; TRBD1 aligns across 7 bases. V lost 9 bases and J lost 5; bases outside the gene matches: 5. The CDR3 runs 12 residues. The germline V gene has CDR1 KGHDR and CDR2 SFDVKD. The CDR3 nucleotides read TGTGCCACCTCACACAGGGGTACTGAAGCTTTCTTT. Protein sequence: CATSHRGTEAFF.